The entry below gives a single TCR beta chain sequence along with its context. Its antigen remains unidentified. The V gene end was trimmed by 7 bases and the J gene end by 2 bases; junction bases not matched to a gene: 11. This CDR3 is built from 15 residues. The germline CDR1 and CDR2 sequences are SGDLS and YYNGEE. Unsorted PBMC DNA sequencing spanned ten immunoSEQ deep assay plates. Method: immunoSEQ multiplex PCR; TCRdb's copy keeps in-frame clones and lacks some. The data show hundreds of thousands of clones, about 80% seen once. The sample belongs to a study of shared clonotypes between healthy human individuals. Background on the study: Two women and a few men aged 18 to 49 made up the donors. Study outcomes and limitations: Sampling involved blood alone; tissue repertoires likely differ. Clonotype sharing among donors was thought likely to change with sequencing depth.

The sequenced sample was PBMCs. This TCR was recovered from a woman aged 35 to 49 in good health. Some clones in this sample may be carry-over from other donors' samples. V gene TRBV9 combines with J gene TRBJ1-1; 7 bases are a match to TRBD1. CDR3 amino acids: CASGRGAGANTEAFF. The CDR3 DNA follows: TGTGCCAGCGGCAGGGGGGCAGGGGCAAACACTGAAGCTTTCTTT. The complete variable domain, with remaining parts taken from reference TRBV9 and TRBJ1-1, reads DSGVTQTPKHLITATGQRVTLRCSPRSGDLSVYWYQQSLDQGLQFLIQYYNGEERAKGNILERFSAQQFPDLHSELNLSSLELGDSALYFCASGRGAGANTEAFFGQGTRLTVV.